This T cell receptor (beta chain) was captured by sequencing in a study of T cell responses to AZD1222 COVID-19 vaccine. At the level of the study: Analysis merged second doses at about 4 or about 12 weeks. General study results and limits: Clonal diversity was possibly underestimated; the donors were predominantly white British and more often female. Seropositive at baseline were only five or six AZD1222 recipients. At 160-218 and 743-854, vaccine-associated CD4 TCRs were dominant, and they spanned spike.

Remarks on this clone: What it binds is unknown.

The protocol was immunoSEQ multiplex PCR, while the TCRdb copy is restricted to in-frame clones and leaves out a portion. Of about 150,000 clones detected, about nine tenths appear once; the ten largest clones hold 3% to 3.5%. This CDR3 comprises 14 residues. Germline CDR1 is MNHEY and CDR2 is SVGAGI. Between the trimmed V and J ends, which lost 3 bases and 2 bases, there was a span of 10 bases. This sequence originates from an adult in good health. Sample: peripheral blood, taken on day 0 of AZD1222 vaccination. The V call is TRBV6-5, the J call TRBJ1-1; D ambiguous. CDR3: CASSYSVRNTEAFF. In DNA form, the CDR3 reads TGTGCCAGCAGTTATTCGGTCAGAAACACTGAAGCTTTCTTT.